The clone carrying this TCR beta chain was counted between two and nine times. Other DNA sequences in this sample translate to the same CDR3. The entry originates in a study of blood T cell repertoires in COVID-19. Background on the study: The origin of the acute and convalescent COVID-19 samples was the United States, Italy and Spain. Nucleic acid was either cDNA or gDNA, and it came from T cells, B-cell-depleted T cells, or PBMCs.

In the authors' methods: From reference gene primer amplification, estimates of nucleated cell counts were derived. TCRdb's table, derived via immunoSEQ multiplex PCR, lists solely in-frame clones and lacks some. D and trimming were read from the DNA, whereas the V and J calls and clone size are those reported in that table. Among 150,000 to 180,000 clones, 80% were seen once, and the ten largest hold just over 0.55%. V lost 3 bases to trimming and J lost 7 bases; unmatched junction nucleotides: 5. Germline CDR1 and CDR2: MNHEY and SVGEGT. The CDR3 loop spans 14 amino acids. This rearrangement joins TRBV6-2 or TRBV6-3 to TRBJ1-5, with 8 nucleotides matching TRBD1. Material: peripheral blood. The sequence was obtained from a man aged 55 to 70 with acute or convalescent COVID-19. The CDR3 coding sequence is TGTGCCAGCAGTTATACAGGGGGGGGGCAGCCCCAGCATTTT. Translation: CASSYTGGGQPQHF.